This passage covers 32 T cell receptor beta chains from one sample sequenced in a study of T cell responses to AZD1222 COVID-19 vaccine. The repertoire was sequenced with immunoSEQ multiplex PCR; TCRdb's copy has only in-frame clones and lacks some. The table has about 88,000 clones, 85% to 90% seen once. Sequences were derived from peripheral blood, sampled 28 days after the second AZD1222 dose. The origin of the receptors is an adult who received the AZD1222 COVID-19 vaccine.

J is TRBJ2-7 and V is TRBV7-9; no clear D gene. Germline V lookup: CDR1 SEHNR, CDR2 FQNEAQ (reference sequence). Trimming left V 5 bases short and J 5 bases short, with 7 bases between. The length of the CDR3 is 11 residues. In nucleotides, the CDR3 is TGTGCCAGCAGCCAAGACCACGAGCAGTACTTC. Its translation is CASSQDHEQYF.

The genes are TRBV15 and TRBJ2-7, with D perhaps TRBD2 (5 bases). Germline V lookup: CDR1 LNHNV, CDR2 YYDKDF (reference sequence). V shed 6 bases and J shed 4 bases, with 16 bases lying between them. The CDR3 is 14 residues long. In DNA form, the CDR3 reads TGTGCCACCAGTTATACCTCCGGAGGTTACGAGCAGTACTTC. It yields the protein CATSYTSGGYEQYF.

The chain combines TRBV15 with TRBJ2-3; no firm D call. The CDR3 is 13 residues long. In germline, CDR1 is LNHNV, CDR2 YYDKDF (reference sequence). Deletions cut 5 bases from V and 0 bases from J, with 6 bases between. The CDR3 DNA sequence: TGTGCCACCAGCCTTACTAGCACAGATACGCAGTATTTT. Its translation: CATSLTSTDTQYF.

The chain carries TRBV7-8 and TRBJ1-6; a possible D gene is TRBD1 (6 bases). The CDR3 has 14 amino acids. The V gene's germline CDR1 is SGHVS and CDR2 FQNEAQ. V shed 5 bases and J shed 9 bases, with 14 bases lying between them. The CDR3 DNA follows: TGTGCCAGCAGCCCCGCGGACAGCCTTTCACCCCTCCACTTT. Protein sequence: CASSPADSLSPLHF.

V is TRBV15 and J is TRBJ1-3; tentative D call: TRBD1 (5 bases). Germline V CDR1 and CDR2: LNHNV, YYDKDF (reference sequence). This CDR3 is built from 16 residues. The ends were cut back, 0 bases at V and 7 bases at J, with 16 bases in the middle. The CDR3: CATSRDGAGEHNTIYF. Written as DNA, the CDR3 is TGTGCCACCAGCAGAGATGGAGCGGGGGAGCACAACACCATATATTTT.

The genes are TRBV6-5 and TRBJ1-2; D is perhaps TRBD1 (5 bases). Germline-derived CDR1 and CDR2 are MNHEY and SVGAGI. CDR3 length: 14 amino acids. V lost 2 bases and J lost 5, with 12 bases in between. In nucleotides, the CDR3 is TGTGCCAGCAGTTACCAGGGTGGGACTTATGGCTACACCTTC. This translates into CASSYQGGTYGYTF.

The chain links TRBV30 to TRBJ1-5; D is uncertain. The CDR3 covers 13 residues. Trimming removed 0 bases from V and 5 bases from J, with 8 bases in between. The germline gives CDR1 GTSNPN, CDR2 SVGIG (reference sequence). The CDR3 loop is CAWSVLQDQPQHF. In DNA, the CDR3 is TGTGCCTGGAGTGTACTTCAGGATCAGCCCCAGCATTTT.

This sequence joins TRBV6-6 and TRBJ1-6; 7 bases fit TRBD1. This CDR3 contains 17 residues. With 6 bases clipped from V and 10 bases from J, the junction kept 18 bases outside the gene matches. The germline V gene has CDR1 MNHNY and CDR2 SVGAGI (reference sequence). The CDR3 is CASSRPRSTGAGSPLHF. CDR3 coding DNA: TGTGCCAGCAGCCGACCCCGTTCTACAGGGGCTGGGTCACCCCTCCACTTT.

V usage is TRBV10-1 and J usage is TRBJ2-1, with unresolved D. The CDR3 consists of 14 residues. Trimming stripped 0 bases from V and 9 bases from J, with 12 bases between. Looked up from germline, CDR1 is WNHNN and CDR2 is SYGVQD (reference sequence). CDR3 in DNA: TGCGCCAGCAGTGAGTCTATTCTAGGGCTTGAGCAGTTCTTC. It is translated as CASSESILGLEQFF.

The V gene is TRBV5-8, the J gene TRBJ1-5, with 8 nucleotides matching TRBD1. The V gene's germline CDR1 is SGHTS and CDR2 YDEGEE. V lost 3 bases, J lost 7 bases, and 12 bases stayed unmatched. The CDR3 is 16 residues long. CDR3 loop: CASSSRTGKTNQPQHF. CDR3 DNA: TGTGCCAGCAGCTCCCGGACAGGGAAAACAAACCAGCCCCAGCATTTT.

The rearrangement links TRBV10-2 to TRBJ2-7; 8 nucleotides agree with TRBD2. V shed 0 bases, J shed 4 bases, and the junction held 8 bases outside the gene matches. Germline loops: CDR1 WSHSY, CDR2 SAAADI. CDR3 length: 16 residues. This CDR3 reads CASSESSPAGVYEQYF. The CDR3 DNA is TGCGCCAGCAGTGAGTCGAGCCCAGCGGGGGTATACGAGCAGTACTTC.

This clone has more than one count but fewer than ten. The same CDR3 also results from other DNA sequences found in this sample. The chain has TRBV9 and TRBJ1-2; 8 nucleotides line up with TRBD1. Trimming took 4 bases from V and 4 from J; bases not matched to a gene: 6. Germline-derived CDR1 and CDR2 are SGDLS and YYNGEE. This CDR3 has 14 residues. The CDR3: CASSTRTGPYGYTF. In nucleotides, the CDR3 is TGTGCCAGCAGCACCCGGACAGGGCCCTATGGCTACACCTTC.

This chain joins TRBV11-2 and TRBJ1-1; D ambiguous. The CDR3 length is 15 residues. V was pared by 3 bases and J by 0 bases, with 11 bases between. CDR1 and CDR2 (germline): SGHAT, FQNNGV. The CDR3 spells CASSFFRALNTEAFF. CDR3 DNA: TGTGCCAGCAGCTTCTTTCGGGCCCTGAACACTGAAGCTTTCTTT.

This chain connects TRBV3-1 (or the pseudogene TRBV3-2) to TRBJ2-3, with D hard to call. V lost 4 bases and J lost 3, with 5 bases in between. The CDR3 extends over 12 amino acids. CDR1 is LGHDT, CDR2 YNNKEL, per germline (reference sequence). CDR3 in DNA: TGTGCCAGCAGCCGCCGGACAGATACGCAGTATTTT. Translated, it gives CASSRRTDTQYF.

With respect to this clone: The limits of the CDR3 on the DNA are not certain, so only TCRdb's listed CDR3 is given. The chain links TRBV6-5 to TRBJ2-5; the table names TRBD2, a call not compared with the DNA. Including both end residues, the CDR3 is 15 amino acids long. Looked up from germline, CDR1 is MNHEY and CDR2 is SVGAGI. The CDR3 is CASSSSGGAQETQYF.

DNA of the CDR3: TGTGCCAGCAGCTCCCTACGAACCCAGTACTTC. Translation gives CASSSLRTQYF. The gene calls are TRBV7-3 and TRBJ2-5; D remains ambiguous. Looked up from germline, CDR1 is SGHTA and CDR2 is FQGTGA. This CDR3 comprises 11 residues. V was pared by 4 bases and J by 8 bases, with 8 bases between.

The V and J genes are TRBV2 and TRBJ1-4; D unresolved. CDR3 length equals 13 residues. Germline CDR1 and CDR2: SNHLY and FYNNEI. V was pared by 8 bases and J by 5 bases, with 12 bases between. The DNA of the CDR3 is TGTGCCAGCTCACAGCGGATGAATGAAAAACTGTTTTTT. It specifies CASSQRMNEKLFF.

With respect to this clone: This specimen includes other DNA sequences encoding the same CDR3. The chain carries TRBV30 and TRBJ2-7; the D is unclear. CDR3 length: 12 amino acids. Germline CDR1 GTSNPN, CDR2 SVGIG (reference sequence). Trimming stripped 5 bases from V and 3 bases from J, with 11 bases between. The CDR3 is CAWSPQSYEQYF. In nucleotides, the CDR3 is TGTGCCTGGTCCCCACAGAGCTACGAGCAGTACTTC. The whole variable domain, remainder taken from reference TRBV30 and TRBJ2-7, is SQTIHQWPATLVQPVGSPLSLECTVEGTSNPNLYWYRQAAGRGLQLLFYSVGIGQISSEVPQNLSASRPQDRQFILSSKKLLLSDSGFYLCAWSPQSYEQYFGPGTRLTVT.

The rearrangement links TRBV5-1 to TRBJ2-3; TRBD2 might be the D (6 bases). The germline CDR1 and CDR2 sequences are SGHRS and YFSETQ. CDR3 size: 14 residues. Trimming took 4 bases from V and 5 from J, leaving 14 bases between them. The CDR3 loop reads CASSGRDLLDTQYF. The CDR3 bases are TGCGCCAGCAGCGGCCGGGACTTATTAGATACGCAGTATTTT.

The chain links TRBV2 to TRBJ1-6; D is perhaps TRBD1 (5 bases). Deletions cut 2 bases from V and 6 bases from J, with 17 bases between. The CDR3 length is 17 residues. Germline values: CDR1 SNHLY, CDR2 FYNNEI. CDR3 sequence: CASSEWSGASLNSPLHF. Written as DNA, the CDR3 is TGTGCCAGCAGTGAATGGTCCGGGGCAAGTCTTAATTCACCCCTCCACTTT.

The chain employs TRBV4-1 and TRBJ2-2; 7 nucleotides line up with TRBD1. This CDR3 contains 17 residues. V was clipped by 0 bases and J by 1 base; unmatched bases: 5. CDR1 is MGHRA and CDR2 is YSYEKL in the germline V gene. The DNA of the CDR3 is TGCGCCAGCAGCCAAGATCAGAACAGGGGGAACACCGGGGAGCTGTTTTTT. Its translation: CASSQDQNRGNTGELFF.

This chain connects TRBV7-9 to TRBJ2-7, with 10 bases aligning to TRBD1. Germline V gives CDR1 SEHNR, CDR2 FQNEAQ (reference sequence). Trimming at V came to 5 bases and at J to 4 bases, leaving 8 bases not matched to a gene. There are 15 residues in the CDR3. The CDR3 sequence is CASSQAGQGLYEQYF. CDR3 DNA sequence: TGTGCCAGCAGCCAAGCGGGACAGGGGTTGTACGAGCAGTACTTC.

The chain combines TRBV2 with TRBJ2-7; 7 bases are shared with TRBD2. Germline V gene sequence: CDR1 SNHLY, CDR2 FYNNEI. The length of the CDR3 is 16 residues. The ends lost 6 bases at V and 4 bases at J; junction bases unmatched: 15. The CDR3 here is CASRGLAEIDYYEQYF. CDR3 DNA sequence: TGTGCCAGCAGGGGGCTAGCGGAGATTGACTATTACGAGCAGTACTTC.

The chain uses TRBV3-1 (or the pseudogene TRBV3-2) and TRBJ1-6, with TRBD1 matching 8 bases. The junction had 5 bases not matched to a gene; V was cut back by 2 bases and J by 2 bases. Germline CDR1 LGHDT, CDR2 YNNKEL (reference sequence). The CDR3 sequence is 17 residues long. CDR3 residues: CASSQTQGAAYNSPLHF. The CDR3, as DNA: TGTGCCAGCAGCCAAACGCAGGGGGCAGCCTATAATTCACCCCTCCACTTT.

This sequence joins TRBV7-3 and TRBJ2-2, with D maybe TRBD1 (5 bases). From germline, CDR1 is SGHTA and CDR2 FQGTGA. The V and J ends lost 5 bases and 0 bases respectively, with 7 bases between them. CDR3 length: 14 residues. The CDR3 here is CASSQDTNTGELFF. The CDR3 bases are TGTGCCAGCAGCCAGGACACGAACACCGGGGAGCTGTTTTTT.

The chain joins TRBV7-6 to TRBJ2-3; 12 nucleotides line up with TRBD2. CDR3 length: 15 residues. Germline assignment: CDR1 SGHVS and CDR2 FNYEAQ. Unmatched junction bases numbered 6, after V lost 5 bases and J lost 6 bases. The CDR3 DNA follows: TGTGCCAGCAGCATACTAGCGGGGGGTTTGGATACGCAGTATTTT. The encoded protein is CASSILAGGLDTQYF.

This chain links TRBV21-1 with TRBJ2-3; the table assigns TRBD1, which was not confirmed against the DNA. TRBV21-1 is assigned pseudogene status. CDR3 length equals 19 residues. In DNA form, the CDR3 reads TGTGCCAGCAGCCAACTTGGACAGGGTCCCTTCCTAAGCACAGATACGCAGTATTTT. Its translation is CASSQLGQGPFLSTDTQYF.

The chain links TRBV7-6 to TRBJ2-3; 11 bases map to TRBD2. Trimming cost V 5 bases and J 2 bases; bases outside gene matches: 6. The CDR3 totals 16 residues. CDR1 and CDR2 (germline): SGHVS, FNYEAQ. CDR3 residues: CASSPVAGGVTDTQYF. The CDR3, as DNA: TGTGCCAGCAGCCCTGTAGCGGGGGGGGTCACAGATACGCAGTATTTT. The whole variable domain, remainder taken from reference TRBV7-6 and TRBJ2-3, is GAGVSQSPRYKVTKRGQDVALRCDPISGHVSLYWYRQALGQGPEFLTYFNYEAQQDKSGLPNDRFSAERPEGSISTLTIQRTEQRDSAMYRCASSPVAGGVTDTQYFGPGTRLTVL.

The chain joins TRBV6-5 to TRBJ1-2; no clear D. V was shortened by 2 bases and J by 7 bases, with 11 bases between the two germline ends. The germline gives CDR1 MNHEY, CDR2 SVGAGI. The CDR3 has 13 residues. This CDR3 is CASSYRAEFGYTF. DNA of the CDR3: TGTGCCAGCAGTTACCGCGCCGAGTTTGGCTACACCTTC.

V gene TRBV6-5 combines with J gene TRBJ1-1, with D possibly being TRBD1 (6 bases). V was clipped by 6 bases and J by 3 bases, with 11 bases between them. The CDR3 spans 13 residues. CDR1 MNHEY and CDR2 SVGAGI come from the germline V gene. CDR3 loop: CASRRTDYTEAFF. In nucleotides, the CDR3 is TGTGCCAGCAGGCGGACAGATTACACTGAAGCTTTCTTT.

V is TRBV12-3 or TRBV12-4 and J is TRBJ2-7; tentative D call: TRBD1 (5 bases). Trimming removed 7 bases from V and 6 bases from J, with 16 bases in between. CDR3 length: 13 amino acids. The CDR3 DNA reads as TGTGCCAGCACCAAGGGGTCAGGATCCGAGCAGTACTTC. It translates to CASTKGSGSEQYF.

The CDR3 sequence: CASGLALLTSVGYTF. The CDR3 DNA reads TGTGCTAGTGGTTTGGCACTTCTGACCAGCGTTGGCTACACCTTC. The chain links TRBV12-5 to TRBJ1-2; D unclear. Germline assignment: CDR1 LGHNT and CDR2 FRNRAP. The CDR3 consists of 15 residues. Trimming stripped 1 base from V and 7 bases from J, with 16 bases between.